The clone carrying this TCR beta chain has ten or more counts. Germline V gene sequence: CDR1 SGHRS, CDR2 YFSETQ. After removal of 5 bases from V and 5 bases from J, the junction contained 9 bases not matched to a gene. The CDR3 spans 15 residues. The data are from a study of T cells in Graves' hyperthyroidism and ophthalmopathy. RNA transcripts were the template for amplifying TCR beta CDR3 regions. With the HTBI primer set, the TCR CDR3 went through a first round of RT-PCR. TCRdb recomputed calls from the multiplex PCR reads with MiXCR, one row per CDR3 protein. The sample carries about 640,000 distinct CDR3 sequences, under 25% recorded once.

Sample: blood. The receptor's source is a man aged 25 to 40 with Graves' ophthalmopathy. This chain links TRBV5-1 with TRBJ2-1; 8 nucleotides agree with TRBD2. The CDR3: CASRTGTRIDNEQFF. DNA for the CDR3: TGCGCCAGCAGGACCGGGACTAGGATCGACAATGAGCAGTTCTTC.